This TCR beta chain emerged from a study of T cell changes during pregnancy in multiple sclerosis (dated by TCRdb to the late 2010s). Notes on the research overall: The study examined how the T cell repertoire changed over the course of pregnancy in women with multiple sclerosis.

The method behind the library was the immunoSEQ multiplex PCR assay. Drawn from immuneACCESS, this table holds only the in-frame rearrangements with V and J called that TCRdb kept. Clones are partly lost; checked studies trace under half to an unresolved V gene and leave the rest unexplained. For this sample the table gives approximately 50,000 clones, of which around 90% were detected only once. 0.39% of the sample rests with the top ten. For this clone: Its specific antigen is unknown. Nothing much larger sits one base from this clone, and base qualities are not available.

The sample in question was CD4+ T cells from peripheral blood mononuclear cells, obtained after pregnancy. This clonotype was sampled from a female donor with multiple sclerosis, enrolled in a pregnancy study.

The DNA sequence is TGTGCCTGGAGTGTTCCGGGAGCGGGGGGCGATACGCAGTATTTT. Its translation is CAWSVPGAGGDTQYF. The rearranged segments are TRBV30 and TRBJ2-3, with 9 bases aligning to TRBD2. Counted from cysteine to phenylalanine, this CDR3 has 15 amino acids. The DNA shown is the 45-base CDR3, in frame from base 1. Based on the germline V gene (reference sequence), the CDR1 and CDR2 sequences are GTSNPN and SVGIG. Trimmed from V: 0 bases; trimmed from J: 6 bases; junction bases lacking a gene match: 7.